The 4 T cell receptor beta chains in this list originate from one sample, sequenced in a study of preoperative IRX-2 immunotherapy in early breast cancer (dated by TCRdb to about 2019). Interpreted using the paper, the treatment or condition label stands for: preoperative locoregional IRX-2 cytokine immunotherapy. The receptor library was made with the immunoSEQ multiplex PCR assay. This is the immuneACCESS table as TCRdb keeps it, with only in-frame sequences that have V and J called. A part of the clones is gone; compared with another copy, unresolved V genes explain less than half, and the rest is unexplained. In all, the sample holds around 60,000 clones, and less than 95% of those were seen once. The ten biggest clones cover roughly 1.8% of the sample. Sample acquisition took place from a patient treated with IRX-2 immunotherapy. Every receptor here comes from a human donor with breast cancer.

This chain connects TRBV5-5 to TRBJ2-5, with a weak D call TRBD1 (6 bases). Trimming removed 6 bases at V and 0 bases at J, with 12 bases between. The germline V gene encodes CDR1 SGHKS and CDR2 YYEKEE (reference sequence). This CDR3 comprises 14 residues. The DNA of the CDR3 is TGTGCCAGCAAGGCAGGGGCCAACCAAGAGACCCAGTACTTC. Translated, it gives CASKAGANQETQYF.

V usage is TRBV5-1 and J usage is TRBJ1-1; the D is unclear. Trimming pared 4 bases from V and 1 base from J, leaving 14 bases between. The CDR3 runs to 15 residues. Germline assignment: CDR1 SGHRS and CDR2 YFSETQ. CDR3 DNA: TGCGCCAGCAGCCCCACCTACGCTCCGAACACTGAAGCTTTCTTT. The encoded protein is CASSPTYAPNTEAFF.

The chain employs TRBV28 and TRBJ2-7; 7 nucleotides match TRBD1. The germline CDR1 and CDR2 sequences are MDHEN and SYDVKM. J gave up 3 bases and V 6 bases, and 8 bases lay outside the gene matches. This CDR3 has 14 residues. The DNA for the CDR3 is TGTGCCAGCAGGGGAGACCCAGGGGGCTACGAGCAGTACTTC. Its translation is CASRGDPGGYEQYF.

The chain uses TRBV7-2 and TRBJ2-3, with TRBD2 matching over 11 bases. The V gene's germline CDR1 is SGHTA and CDR2 FQGNSA. J lost 6 bases, V lost 5 bases, and 10 bases had no gene match. The CDR3 is 16 residues long. The CDR3 protein is CASSRNSGGASDTQYF. The CDR3 nucleotides are TGTGCCAGCAGCCGAAATAGCGGGGGGGCCTCCGATACGCAGTATTTT.